A single sample is the source of the 6 T cell receptor beta chains below, sequenced in a study of Tregs in tolerant kidney transplant recipients. TCRdb's table, derived via immunoSEQ multiplex PCR, lists solely in-frame clones and lacks some. Altogether 68,000 or so clones are present, 80% to 85% being singletons, with the ten largest covering approximately 4.8%. The specimen was CD4+ T cells from blood. Receptors were obtained from a human donor in good health.

This rearrangement joins TRBV7-9 to TRBJ2-7, with 7 nucleotides matching TRBD2. Losses at the gene ends were 0 bases for V and 2 bases for J; bases not matched to a gene: 4. The CDR3 consists of 15 residues. CDR1 is SEHNR, CDR2 FQNEAQ, per germline (reference sequence). In DNA, the CDR3 is TGTGCCAGCAGCTTAGCGGGACTAAAACCCTACGAGCAGTACTTC. Translation gives CASSLAGLKPYEQYF.

The CDR3: CASSLDGAWGRAFF. The CDR3 DNA sequence: TGTGCCAGCAGCTTAGATGGCGCCTGGGGGAGAGCTTTCTTT. The chain employs TRBV7-2 and TRBJ1-1; maybe TRBD1 (5 bases). The CDR3 has 14 amino acids. Trimming left V 1 base short and J 10 bases short, with 16 bases between. Per the germline V gene, CDR1 is SGHTA and CDR2 is FQGNSA.

This chain uses TRBV7-9 with TRBJ1-3; D is uncertain. Germline values: CDR1 SEHNR, CDR2 FQNEAQ (reference sequence). Trimming removed 0 bases at V and 8 bases at J, with 11 bases between. The CDR3 runs to 14 residues. CDR3 sequence reads: CASSLAAATYTIYF. In nucleotides, the CDR3 is TGTGCCAGCAGCTTAGCGGCGGCCACTTACACCATATATTTT.

The table lists this clone with a few counts. This sequence joins TRBV6-1 and TRBJ1-5, with D maybe TRBD1 (5 bases). Germline CDR1 is MNHNS and CDR2 is SASEGT. Trimming left V 8 bases short and J 9 bases short, with 17 bases between. The CDR3 consists of 13 residues. The CDR3 sequence: CASLSGPGSPQHF. The CDR3, as DNA: TGTGCCAGCTTGTCGGGGCCAGGGTCGCCCCAGCATTTT.

This chain joins TRBV27 and TRBJ2-1; 8 nucleotides agree with TRBD1. The length of the CDR3 is 16 residues. Germline assignment: CDR1 MNHEY and CDR2 SMNVEV (reference sequence). V lost 5 bases and J lost 0; bases outside the gene matches: 6. The chain's CDR3 is CASSLRDRGSYNEQFF. CDR3 DNA sequence: TGTGCCAGCAGTCTCCGAGACAGGGGCTCCTACAATGAGCAGTTCTTC.

This clone was seen only once. The genes are TRBV11-3 and TRBJ2-3; TRBD2 matches at 10 bases. V lost 5 bases, J lost 4 bases, and 9 bases stayed unmatched. The CDR3 runs to 16 residues. Germline lookup yields CDR1 SGHNT and CDR2 YENEEA. The CDR3 reads CASSRNLLAGPDTQYF. As DNA, the CDR3 is TGTGCCAGCAGCCGAAATTTACTAGCGGGACCAGATACGCAGTATTTT.